This entry lists 27 T cell receptor beta chains sequenced from one sample in a study of brain metastases from non-small cell lung cancer (dated by TCRdb to the late 2010s). Library preparation employed the immunoSEQ multiplex PCR assay. TCRdb obtained this table from immuneACCESS and retained in-frame rearrangements with V and J assigned. These tables miss some clones; where compared with another copy, unresolved V genes account for less than half of the shortfall, and the remainder is unexplained. Within this sample are about 1,800 clones, with under 90% of them counted one time only. Together, the top ten hold 11% of the sample. What was sequenced was primary lung tumor tissue. The sample's cell subset or site label, in plain terms: primary lung tumor paired with brain metastasis. The receptors come from a donor aged 40 or older with non-small cell lung cancer.

In this sample, this clone turned up once. The genes are TRBV24-1 and TRBJ1-5, with 7 bases identical to TRBD1. The CDR3 contains 13 residues. Looked up from germline, CDR1 is KGHDR and CDR2 is SFDVKD. The ends lost 9 bases at V and 4 bases at J; junction bases unmatched: 5. This CDR3 reads CATRGTVNQPQHF. The CDR3 coding sequence is TGTGCCACCCGCGGGACAGTAAATCAGCCCCAGCATTTT.

On this clone itself: A much bigger clone sits one base away, suggesting this may be a read error. At the DNA level, this CDR3 is encoded by other sequences in the same sample as well. V gene TRBV6-9 combines with J gene TRBJ2-1; D may be TRBD1 (6 bases). In germline, CDR1 is MNHGY, CDR2 SVAAGI. The CDR3 has 15 residues. The CDR3 protein is CASSKNRDADNEQFF. CDR3 nucleotide sequence: TGTGCCAGCAGCAAAAACAGGGACGCCGACAATGAACAGTTCTTC.

This clone was observed a handful of times. The chain uses TRBV19 and TRBJ1-5; possibly TRBD1 for D (6 bases). The ends were cut back, 1 base at V and 11 bases at J, with 18 bases in the middle. The V gene's germline CDR1 is LNHDA and CDR2 SQIVND (reference sequence). This CDR3 has 15 residues. CDR3 bases: TGTGCCAGTAGTATAGGGGGGGCACGACGAGGAACCCAGCATTTT. Its protein product is CASSIGGARRGTQHF.

V gene TRBV4-1 combines with J gene TRBJ2-7; D perhaps matches TRBD2 (5 bases). CDR1 is MGHRA, CDR2 YSYEKL, per germline. CDR3 length: 15 amino acids. Trimming shortened V by 4 bases and J by 0 bases, and 13 bases separated the two germline ends. In nucleotides, the CDR3 is TGCGCCAGCAGCCCTAGCCCTTCCCGCTCCTACGAGCAGTACTTC. This sequence encodes CASSPSPSRSYEQYF.

This clone has more than one count but fewer than ten. J is TRBJ2-5 and V is TRBV28; the D gene is possibly TRBD2 (5 bases). The CDR3 consists of 15 residues. V lost 8 bases and J 0 bases, leaving 16 bases between the germline ends. Germline CDR1 MDHEN, CDR2 SYDVKM. CDR3 bases: TGTGCCAGCTCGACTATGATGGCAAACCAAGAGACCCAGTACTTC. Translated, it gives CASSTMMANQETQYF.

This chain connects TRBV29-1 to TRBJ1-4, with TRBD1 as a possible D gene (6 bases). Germline V gene lookup returns CDR1 SQVTM and CDR2 ANQGSEA. CDR3 length: 18 amino acids. The germline V and J ends were trimmed by 0 bases and 0 bases, with 17 bases remaining between them. CDR3 DNA sequence: TGCAGCGTTGAAGATTTAAAGGACAGACAAGCAACTAATGAAAAACTGTTTTTT. It codes for CSVEDLKDRQATNEKLFF. Combining the CDR3 with reference TRBV29-1 and TRBJ1-4 gives the whole variable domain SAVISQKPSRDICQRGTSLTIQCQVDSQVTMMFWYRQQPGQSLTLIATANQGSEATYESGFVIDKFPISRPNLTFSTLTVSNMSPEDSSIYLCSVEDLKDRQATNEKLFFGSGTQLSVL.

The rearrangement links TRBV6-5 to TRBJ2-5, with a tentative D call TRBD2 (5 bases). This CDR3 region has 14 residues. CDR1 and CDR2 (germline): MNHEY, SVGAGI. V dropped 6 bases and J dropped 1 base, with 12 bases sitting between them. As DNA, the CDR3 is TGTGCCAGCAGGAGTGGTAGCGCCCAAGAGACCCAGTACTTC. It specifies CASRSGSAQETQYF.

The rearrangement joins TRBV11-2 to TRBJ2-3, with D hard to call. Germline loops: CDR1 SGHAT, CDR2 FQNNGV. Deletions cut 6 bases from V and 8 bases from J, with 9 bases between. The length of the CDR3 is 11 residues. The CDR3 coding sequence is TGTGCCAGCAGTAGTCTTGGTACGCAGTATTTT. Its protein is CASSSLGTQYF.

The J gene is TRBJ2-1, the V gene TRBV2, with D unclear. The V and J ends lost 4 bases and 0 bases respectively, with 13 bases between them. The CDR3 covers 16 residues. Germline-derived CDR1 and CDR2 are SNHLY and FYNNEI. Here the CDR3 DNA reads TGTGCCAGCAGTGTGGGCGGATACAGCTCCTACAATGAGCAGTTCTTC. Amino acids: CASSVGGYSSYNEQFF.

To note about this clone: A much larger clone differs from this one at a single base, so this may be a read error. The rearrangement joins TRBV18 to TRBJ1-2, with unresolved D. CDR1 KGHSH and CDR2 LQKENI come from the germline V gene. V lost 0 bases to trimming and J lost 4 bases, with 9 bases between them. The CDR3 sequence is 14 residues long. In DNA form, the CDR3 reads TGTGCCAGCTCACCACCGATAGAGAGCTATGGCTACACCTTC. Residues: CASSPPIESYGYTF.

The genes are TRBV10-3 and TRBJ2-7, with D perhaps TRBD1 or TRBD2 (6 bases each). Trimming stripped 8 bases from V and 0 bases from J, with 17 bases between. CDR3 length: 15 residues. CDR1 and CDR2 from the germline V gene are ENHRY and SYGVKD. The CDR3: CAILEGGNSSYEQYF. CDR3 nucleotide sequence: TGTGCCATCTTGGAGGGGGGTAACAGCTCCTACGAGCAGTACTTC.

The chain is built from TRBV7-3 and TRBJ2-1; D possibly matches TRBD1 or TRBD2 (5 bases each). The length of the CDR3 is 15 residues. V was clipped by 0 bases and J by 5 bases, with 11 bases between them. Germline CDR1 and CDR2: SGHTA and FQGTGA. The CDR3 DNA is TGTGCCAGCAGCTTAACGGGGACGGGGAACAATGAGCAGTTCTTC. This translates into CASSLTGTGNNEQFF.

As to this clone: Distinct nucleotide sequences in the sample also encode this CDR3. The rearrangement links TRBV7-3 to TRBJ2-3; 9 bases line up with TRBD2. Germline assignment: CDR1 SGHTA and CDR2 FQGTGA. The V segment lost 3 bases and the J segment 8 bases; nucleotides outside the gene matches: 9. CDR3 length equals 15 residues. Here the CDR3 reads CASSLVAGASGTQYF. The CDR3 bases are TGTGCCAGCAGCTTGGTAGCGGGGGCCTCAGGTACGCAGTATTTT.

This chain uses TRBV29-1 with TRBJ1-1; the D gene is possibly TRBD1 (6 bases). Germline V gives CDR1 SQVTM, CDR2 ANQGSEA. V dropped 7 bases and J dropped 7 bases, with 19 bases sitting between them. This CDR3 is 13 amino acids long. CDR3 region: CSARGAGYGEAFF. CDR3 bases: TGCAGCGCTAGGGGGGCAGGGTATGGTGAAGCTTTCTTT.

The CDR3 here is CASSLDMRGGRNEQFF. The CDR3 bases are TGTGCCAGCAGCTTAGACATGAGGGGGGGCCGCAATGAGCAGTTCTTC. V is TRBV7-8 and J is TRBJ2-1; perhaps TRBD2 as D (7 bases). The CDR3 length is 16 residues. Trimming took off 1 base at V and 6 bases at J, with 16 bases between the two ends. Germline-derived CDR1 and CDR2 are SGHVS and FQNEAQ.

The chain carries TRBV28 and TRBJ1-1; no firm D call. V was shortened by 1 base and J by 0 bases, with 12 bases between the two germline ends. Germline CDR1 MDHEN, CDR2 SYDVKM. The CDR3 has 16 amino acids. CDR3 DNA sequence: TGTGCCAGCAGTTTATCGACAAGCTCCCTGAACACTGAAGCTTTCTTT. It is translated as CASSLSTSSLNTEAFF.

Here the CDR3 DNA reads TGTGCCAGCAGCCCCCCGACTAGCGGGGGGTACGAGCAGTACTTC. Protein: CASSPPTSGGYEQYF. This chain connects TRBV4-2 to TRBJ2-7; the match to TRBD2 covers 13 bases. With V trimmed by 4 bases and J by 4 bases, 4 bases remained unmatched. Per germline, CDR1 LGHNA and CDR2 YNFKEQ. The CDR3 consists of 15 residues.

The genes are TRBV29-1 and TRBJ2-1; 7 nucleotides agree with TRBD2. Germline assignment: CDR1 SQVTM and CDR2 ANQGSEA. J was trimmed by 5 bases and V by 5 bases; bases with no gene match: 6. The length of the CDR3 is 13 residues. The CDR3: CSVPLGGHNEQFF. The CDR3 DNA reads as TGCAGCGTTCCCCTGGGAGGGCACAATGAGCAGTTCTTC.

V is TRBV19 and J is TRBJ2-1; 11 bases are a match to TRBD2. Germline assignment: CDR1 LNHDA and CDR2 SQIVND (reference sequence). The CDR3 contains 17 residues. V shed 3 bases, J shed 12 bases, and the junction held 16 bases outside the gene matches. The CDR3 coding sequence is TGTGCCAGTAGTATTGCTGGGGAACGACTAGCGGGAAAGGTGCAGTTCTTC. It encodes CASSIAGERLAGKVQFF.

A note on this clone: Other DNA sequences in the same sample also yield this CDR3. The V gene is TRBV7-9, the J gene TRBJ2-5; tentative D call: TRBD2 (6 bases). V shed 5 bases and J shed 8 bases, with 15 bases lying between them. The CDR3 totals 13 residues. Germline CDR1 SEHNR, CDR2 FQNEAQ (reference sequence). For the CDR3, the DNA is TGTGCCAGCAGCCTGACTAGGATAGAAACCCAGTACTTC. Amino acid sequence: CASSLTRIETQYF.

The chain employs TRBV2 and TRBJ2-1; D gene uncertain. Trimming left V 7 bases short and J 6 bases short, with 13 bases between. The CDR3 runs to 13 residues. Germline loops: CDR1 SNHLY, CDR2 FYNNEI. The CDR3 loop reads CASISIGINEQFF. The CDR3, as DNA: TGTGCCAGCATAAGTATAGGAATCAATGAGCAGTTCTTC.

This chain uses TRBV7-6 with TRBJ2-3; 9 bases fit TRBD2. Germline V CDR1 and CDR2: SGHVS, FNYEAQ. V was pared by 1 base and J by 6 bases, with 8 bases of the junction left unmatched. The CDR3 covers 16 residues. The CDR3 protein is CASSLGVAGEWDTQYF. In DNA, the CDR3 is TGTGCCAGCAGCTTAGGGGTAGCGGGGGAATGGGATACGCAGTATTTT.

This clone was seen only a few times. This CDR3 is CASSEHRRGYGGELFF. The CDR3 nucleotides are TGTGCCAGCAGTGAACACCGACGAGGCTATGGCGGGGAGCTGTTTTTT. This chain connects TRBV6-1 to TRBJ2-2, with no clear D. The V end lost 2 bases, the J end lost 7 bases, and 17 bases lay between the germline ends. The CDR3 covers 16 residues. The germline CDR1 and CDR2 sequences are MNHNS and SASEGT.

The J gene is TRBJ1-5, the V gene TRBV29-1; unclear D gene. The V and J ends lost 4 bases and 5 bases respectively, with 6 bases between them. The CDR3 runs to 11 residues. Per the germline V gene, CDR1 is SQVTM and CDR2 is ANQGSEA. The CDR3 DNA is TGCAGCGTTGGAGGAGATCAGCCCCAGCATTTT. Translated, it gives CSVGGDQPQHF.

The rearrangement uses TRBV14 and TRBJ2-7; D may be TRBD2 (6 bases). The germline CDR1 and CDR2 sequences are SGHDN and FVKESK. The CDR3 is 13 amino acids. V lost 5 bases and J lost 6, with 14 bases in between. CDR3 DNA: TGTGCCAGCAGCGTACTAGCTTTGGGCGAGCAGTACTTC. This encodes CASSVLALGEQYF.

This clone was recorded once. V is TRBV20-1 and J is TRBJ2-7; no firm D call. V was clipped by 3 bases and J by 3 bases, with 6 bases between them. The germline gives CDR1 DFQATT, CDR2 SNEGSKA (reference sequence). This CDR3 spans 11 amino acids. CDR3 residues: CSASFGYEQYF. The CDR3 region has the DNA TGCAGTGCTAGCTTTGGCTACGAGCAGTACTTC.

The V call is TRBV28, the J call TRBJ1-5, with TRBD1 as a possible D gene (6 bases). The CDR3 totals 16 residues. CDR1 and CDR2 (germline): MDHEN, SYDVKM. The germline V and J ends were trimmed by 5 bases and 0 bases, with 14 bases remaining between them. The CDR3 sequence is CASSGFTRGSNQPQHF. The CDR3 DNA is TGTGCCAGCAGTGGATTCACCAGGGGTAGCAATCAGCCCCAGCATTTT.